This T cell receptor (beta chain) was captured by sequencing in a study of cytomegalovirus exposure and HLA in healthy donors. Regarding the study as a whole: A later analysis reportedly found fewer N-insertions in an Asian-associated ancestry cluster than the approximately 700-donor mean. CMV antigen specificity of a few CMV-associated chains was confirmed in vitro.

Primers: 60 Vbeta forward and 13 Jbeta reverse. Clones were read by immunoSEQ multiplex PCR, and TCRdb kept only the in-frame ones, dropping some. The sample yields 100,000 to 150,000 clones, 79% seen once. Turning to this clone: Its antigen is currently unknown.

V was clipped by 4 bases and J by 6 bases; unmatched bases: 4. Germline CDR1 LGHNA, CDR2 YNFKEQ. The CDR3 extends over 14 amino acids. This receptor was obtained from a man aged 18 to 29 in good health and CMV-seronegative. Material for sequencing was PBMCs. The chain combines TRBV4-2 with TRBJ2-1; 9 nucleotides match TRBD2. The CDR3 here is CASSRREGSNEQFF. As DNA, the CDR3 is TGTGCCAGCAGCCGGCGGGAGGGGAGCAATGAGCAGTTCTTC.